The entry that follows covers one T cell receptor beta chain sequence. The data stem from a study of T-cell memory formation after mild COVID-19. One entry per CDR3 protein results from TCRdb running MiXCR on the 5' RACE reads. The repertoire holds 45,000 to 65,000 distinct CDR3 sequences, around 9.5% seen once, with 1.2% in the top ten. V gave up 6 bases and J gave up 1 base, with 15 bases separating them. The length of the CDR3 is 15 residues. Per the germline V gene, CDR1 is MDHEN and CDR2 is SYDVKM. This chain joins TRBV28 and TRBJ2-5; D possibly corresponds to TRBD2 (7 bases). This clonotype was sampled from a young man who had mild COVID-19 (a few samples of this study predate the infection). Cell type and time point are not known. Specimen: PBMCs or a T cell subset sorted from them (not recorded which). The CDR3 is CASSSRGAAQETQYF. The CDR3 nucleotides are TGTGCCAGCAGCAGCCGGGGGGCAGCCCAAGAGACCCAGTACTTC. Full variable domain (rest looked up from reference TRBV28 and TRBJ2-5): DVKVTQSSRYLVKRTGEKVFLECVQDMDHENMFWYRQDPGLGLRLIYFSYDVKMKEKGDIPEGYSVSREKKERFSLILESASTNQTSMYLCASSSRGAAQETQYFGPGTRLLVL.